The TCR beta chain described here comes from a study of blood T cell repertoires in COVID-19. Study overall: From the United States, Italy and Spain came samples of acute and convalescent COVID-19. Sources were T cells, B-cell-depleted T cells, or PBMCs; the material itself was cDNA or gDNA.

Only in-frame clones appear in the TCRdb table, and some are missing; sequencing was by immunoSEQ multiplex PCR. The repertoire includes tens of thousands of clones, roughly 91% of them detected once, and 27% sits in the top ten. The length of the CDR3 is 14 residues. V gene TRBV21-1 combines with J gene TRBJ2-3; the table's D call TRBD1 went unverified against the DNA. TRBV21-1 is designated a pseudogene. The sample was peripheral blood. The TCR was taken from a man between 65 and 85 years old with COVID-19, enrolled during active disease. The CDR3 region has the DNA TGTGCCAGCTATGACAGACACCGCACAGATACGCAGTATTTT. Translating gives CASYDRHRTDTQYF.